A selection of T cell receptor beta chains follows, all from one sample in a study of blood T cell repertoires in COVID-19. The table came from immunoSEQ multiplex PCR; TCRdb's copy has only in-frame clones and leaves some out. Here the sample spans just under 350,000 clones, 88% being singletons. The sample comprised peripheral blood. Receptor source: a woman in her 70s with COVID-19, enrolled during active disease. CDR3s include the opening cysteine and the closing phenylalanine or tryptophan. The order of the fields is V gene, clone size, J gene, D gene, CDR3 DNA, CDR3 protein. D genes are given only for firm matches. The size field is filled for only some rows; it gives once, few, many or a size class.

TRBV6-5,.,TRBJ1-2,.,TGTGCCAGCAGTTACGACCCGACAGGCCGCGACGGCTACACCTTC,CASSYDPTGRDGYTF
TRBV5-1,.,TRBJ1-3,.,TGCGCCAGCAGCTTGGGCGGTGACGGAAACACCATATATTTT,CASSLGGDGNTIYF
TRBV6-5,.,TRBJ1-2,.,TGTGCCAGCAGTTACTCGGGTTCGATGGAGAGATATGGCTACACCTTC,CASSYSGSMERYGYTF
TRBV27,.,TRBJ2-1,TRBD2,TGTGCCAGCAGTTTATTTGCTAGCGGGACCGGCGTGGAGCAGTTCTTC,CASSLFASGTGVEQFF
TRBV2,.,TRBJ1-1,.,TGTGCCAGCAGTGAACTGACAGTGAACACTGAAGCTTTCTTT,CASSELTVNTEAFF
TRBV5-1,.,TRBJ2-1,TRBD2,TGCGCCAGCAGTGAGGCGGGGGACGTCTACAATGAGCAGTTCTTC,CASSEAGDVYNEQFF
TRBV30,once,TRBJ1-5,.,TGTGCCTGGAGCGTCCTGGCCAATCAGCCCCAGCATTTT,CAWSVLANQPQHF
TRBV27,.,TRBJ2-7,.,TGTGCCAGCAGTCCCCGACTAGTCCCTGGCTACGAGCAGTACTTC,CASSPRLVPGYEQYF
TRBV28,.,TRBJ2-3,TRBD2,TGTGCCAGCACGGGGGCGGGGGGCGGCACAGATACGCAGTATTTT,CASTGAGGGTDTQYF
TRBV30,.,TRBJ2-4,TRBD2,TGTGCCTGGAGTCCCGGACTAGCGGGGGACTCCGTTCAGTACTTC,CAWSPGLAGDSVQYF
TRBV6-5,.,TRBJ2-2,.,TGTGCCAGCAGTTATTTAGGGGTCAGGGAGCTGTTTTTT,CASSYLGVRELFF
TRBV12-3/TRBV12-4,.,TRBJ2-1,TRBD1,TGTGCCAGCAGTTTGGCTACAGGGGCCGAGCAGTTCTTC,CASSLATGAEQFF
TRBV27,.,TRBJ1-1,.,TGTGCCAGCAGTTTGAGAGGGCCGAACACTGAAGCTTTCTTT,CASSLRGPNTEAFF
TRBV19,.,TRBJ1-6,TRBD1,TGTGCCAGTATGGGACAGGGGGTTTCACCCCTCCACTTT,CASMGQGVSPLHF
TRBV19,.,TRBJ1-2,.,TGTGCCAGTAGTCTGGGGGCAGACAACTATGGCTACACCTTC,CASSLGADNYGYTF
TRBV5-8,.,TRBJ2-3,TRBD1,TGTGCCAGCAGCGGGAGGAGGGACAGGGGGCAGGCAGATACGCAGTATTTT,CASSGRRDRGQADTQYF
TRBV9,.,TRBJ2-7,TRBD2,TGTGCCAGCAGCGTAGACAGCGGGGGTTCCTACGAGCAGTACTTC,CASSVDSGGSYEQYF
TRBV29-1,.,TRBJ2-1,TRBD1,TGCAGCGTTGACCTAGGACAGGGGTGGTATGAGCAGTTCTTC,CSVDLGQGWYEQFF
TRBV10-3,.,TRBJ2-1,.,TGTGCCACCTTGGACAGTGAATACAATGAGCAGTTCTTC,CATLDSEYNEQFF
TRBV10-1,.,TRBJ2-2,TRBD2,TGCGCCAGCATCCGGCCCCGTTCTAGCGGGGGCCCTCTTACCGGGGAGCTGTTTTTT,CASIRPRSSGGPLTGELFF
TRBV4-3,.,TRBJ1-2,TRBD1,TGCGCCAGCAGCCAAGACTCACAGGGGATTTATGGCTACACCTTC,CASSQDSQGIYGYTF
TRBV10-1,.,TRBJ2-7,TRBD1,TGCGCCAGCAGTCCAGACAGGGGTGGGGACGAGCAGTACTTC,CASSPDRGGDEQYF
TRBV10-3,.,TRBJ1-5,TRBD1,TGTGCCATCAGTGAAAGGACAGGATTCGATAGCAATCAGCCCCAGCATTTT,CAISERTGFDSNQPQHF
TRBV14,.,TRBJ2-5,TRBD2,TGTGCCAGCAGCCCCGGACTAGCGGGGGCTCAAGAGACCCAGTACTTC,CASSPGLAGAQETQYF
TRBV5-1,.,TRBJ1-5,.,TGCGCCAGCAGCTTGACAGGGAACAATCAGCCCCAGCATTTT,CASSLTGNNQPQHF
TRBV30,.,TRBJ1-2,.,TGTGCCTGGAGTGCGGAGCTCCCTCCCTATGGCTACACCTTC,CAWSAELPPYGYTF
TRBV19,.,TRBJ1-3,.,TGTGCCAGTAGGGCTCGACAGGATTTGGGAAACACCATATATTTT,CASRARQDLGNTIYF
TRBV10-3,.,TRBJ1-2,TRBD1,TGTGCCATCTTGGGACAGGGTACCTACACCTTC,CAILGQGTYTF
TRBV7-9,.,TRBJ1-4,.,TGTGCCAGCAGCCGAAAACCGGACAGCGGTAATGAAAAACTGTTTTTT,CASSRKPDSGNEKLFF
TRBV5-1,.,TRBJ2-5,.,TGCGCCAGCAGCGACTTCCAAGAGACCCAGTACTTC,CASSDFQETQYF
TRBV20-1,.,TRBJ2-7,.,TGCAGTGCTAGTTCTGAGGGGAGGTACTACGAGCAGTACTTC,CSASSEGRYYEQYF
TRBV5-1,.,TRBJ1-2,.,TGCGCCAGCAGCTTGGCCCACGAGGGGAGGAGTGGCTACACCTTC,CASSLAHEGRSGYTF
TRBV5-8,.,TRBJ1-1,TRBD1,TGTGCCAGCAGCCGCAGGGGGCTCACTGAAGCTTTCTTT,CASSRRGLTEAFF
TRBV29-1,.,TRBJ2-2,.,TGCAGCGTTGTTCATTACGAGACAGGCCCTCTCTTCAACACCGGGGAGCTGTTTTTT,CSVVHYETGPLFNTGELFF
TRBV27,.,TRBJ1-2,.,TGTGCCAGCCGCCAAGCCGCACACTATGGCTACACCTTC,CASRQAAHYGYTF
TRBV6-5,.,TRBJ1-1,.,TGTGCCAGCAGTTACGGCCTGGCGAACACTGAAGCTTTCTTT,CASSYGLANTEAFF
TRBV5-1,.,TRBJ2-2,TRBD2,TGCGCCAGCAGCTACGGGACTAGTGCCGGGGAGCTGTTTTTT,CASSYGTSAGELFF
TRBV19,.,TRBJ1-1,.,TGTGCCAGTAGTAGCGCCCTCGGGGTTAACACTGAAGCTTTCTTT,CASSSALGVNTEAFF
TRBV28,.,TRBJ2-7,TRBD2,TGTGCCAGCAGGGTCCTAGCGGAGACCTACGAGCAGTACTTC,CASRVLAETYEQYF